Listed below are T cell receptor beta chains from one sample, sequenced in a study of molecular identifiers for immune sequencing clone quantification. TCRdb redid the calling of the PCR reads with MiXCR, one entry per CDR3 protein. The table lists around 470,000 distinct CDR3 sequences, over 20% of them singletons. Material: naive CD8+ T cells from blood, with Jurkat cell RNA spiked in. Receptors originate from a human donor in good health. Some libraries in this study had Jurkat cell RNA spiked in. The CDR3 runs from the conserved cysteine through the conserved F or W. A D gene is named only where the DNA matches it firmly. Size tells how often a clone was seen (once, few, many) or the class of an expanded clone, and some rows leave it out.

v_call	j_call	d_call	clone_size	cdr3_aa	cdr3_nt
TRBV12-2	TRBJ1-5	NA	NA	CASRPSDQPQHF	TGTGCAAGTCGCCCTTCCGATCAGCCCCAGCATTTT
TRBV7-3	TRBJ2-5	TRBD2	many	CASSLIPSGSRETQYF	TGTGCCAGCAGCTTAATCCCCAGCGGGAGTCGAGAGACCCAGTACTTC
TRBV20-1	TRBJ2-7	TRBD1	few	CLPGQGAIEQHF	TGTCTTCCGGGACAGGGGGCAATCGAGCAGCACTTC
TRBV19	TRBJ1-3	TRBD1	few	CASGQAVGNTIYF	TGTGCCAGTGGACAGGCCGTTGGAAACACCATATATTTT
TRBV30	TRBJ1-1	NA	few	CAWSAPGPEAFF	TGTGCCTGGAGTGCTCCGGGCCCCGAAGCTTTCTTT
TRBV7-2	TRBJ2-5	NA	many	CASSLETRGETQYF	TGTGCCAGCAGCTTAGAAACCAGGGGTGAGACCCAGTACTTC
TRBV2	TRBJ1-3	TRBD1	NA	CASRDRVENGNTIYF	TGTGCCAGCAGAGACAGGGTGGAAAATGGAAACACCATATATTTT
TRBV28	TRBJ2-1	NA	NA	CASSLELNEQFF	TGTGCCAGCAGTTTAGAGCTGAATGAGCAGTTCTTC
TRBV7-9	TRBJ1-1	TRBD1	many	CASSLVGQGATEAFF	TGTGCCAGCAGCTTAGTAGGACAGGGGGCAACTGAAGCTTTCTTT
TRBV19	TRBJ2-3	TRBD2	NA	CASSLAEGRVVYTDTQYF	TGTGCCAGCAGCTTAGCGGAGGGGAGGGTTGTTTACACAGATACGCAGTATTTT
TRBV29-1	TRBJ2-7	NA	few	CSVGPADEQYF	TGCAGCGTTGGGCCAGCGGACGAGCAGTACTTC
TRBV7-6	TRBJ2-5	TRBD2	NA	CASSSARGARETQYF	TGTGCCAGCAGCTCAGCGCGGGGGGCTCGGGAGACCCAGTACTTC
TRBV12-3/TRBV12-4	TRBJ2-5	NA	NA	CASGFRQPQETQYF	TGTGCCAGCGGCTTCCGGCAGCCACAAGAGACCCAGTACTTC
TRBV7-9	TRBJ1-1	NA	many	CASRTGSATEAFF	TGTGCCAGCAGAACAGGGTCGGCCACTGAAGCTTTCTTT
TRBV20-1	TRBJ1-4	NA	NA	CSARDTRAAGWGQEKLFF	TGCAGTGCTAGAGATACCCGGGCCGCAGGGTGGGGGCAGGAAAAACTGTTTTTT
TRBV5-3	TRBJ2-1	TRBD2	NA	CASSYRTSGTHNEQFF	TGTGCCAGCAGCTATAGGACTAGCGGTACCCACAATGAGCAGTTCTTC
TRBV6-2/TRBV6-3	TRBJ2-3	NA	many	CASSYSTDYYTDTQYF	TGTGCCAGCAGTTACTCGACGGACTATTACACAGATACGCAGTATTTT
TRBV12-3/TRBV12-4	TRBJ2-5	NA	few	CASSMTGRRETQYF	TGTGCCAGCAGTATGACAGGAAGGAGAGAGACCCAGTACTTC
TRBV20-1	TRBJ1-1	NA	many	CSAEGTEYTEAFF	TGCAGTGCAGAGGGTACGGAATACACTGAAGCTTTCTTT
TRBV24-1	TRBJ2-1	TRBD2	NA	CATSSGLAGRNEQFF	TGTGCCACCAGCTCGGGACTAGCGGGAAGAAATGAGCAGTTCTTC
TRBV5-6	TRBJ2-3	TRBD2	NA	CASSPGGTPDTQYF	TGTGCCAGCAGCCCGGGAGGGACACCAGATACGCAGTATTTT
TRBV9	TRBJ2-5	NA	many	CASSATGYETQYF	TGTGCCAGCAGCGCGACGGGGTACGAGACCCAGTACTTC
TRBV5-1	TRBJ1-2	TRBD1	many	CASSLRGQGEANYGYTF	TGCGCCAGCAGCTTGCGTGGACAGGGGGAAGCTAACTATGGCTACACCTTC
TRBV9	TRBJ2-7	NA	few	CASSVVGRALDEQYF	TGTGCCAGCAGCGTAGTGGGCAGGGCGCTGGACGAGCAGTACTTC